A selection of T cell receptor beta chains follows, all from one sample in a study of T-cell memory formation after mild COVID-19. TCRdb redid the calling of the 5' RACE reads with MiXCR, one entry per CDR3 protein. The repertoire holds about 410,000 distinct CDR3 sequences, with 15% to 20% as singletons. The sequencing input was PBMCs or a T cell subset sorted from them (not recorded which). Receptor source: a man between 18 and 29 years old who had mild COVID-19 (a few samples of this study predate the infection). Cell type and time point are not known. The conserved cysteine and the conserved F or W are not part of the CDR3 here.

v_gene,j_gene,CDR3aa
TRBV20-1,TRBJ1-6,SARDGSSYNSPLH
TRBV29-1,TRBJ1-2,SVEEVAAHGYT
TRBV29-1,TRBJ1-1,SVDGRGRTEAF
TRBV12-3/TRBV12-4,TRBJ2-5,ASSFERSWETQY
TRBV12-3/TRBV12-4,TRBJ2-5,ASSRHGLGGPTQETQY
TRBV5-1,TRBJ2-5,ASSLIGQNQETQY
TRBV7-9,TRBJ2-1,ASSLLNEQF
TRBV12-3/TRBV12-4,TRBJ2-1,ATGTGVPDQF
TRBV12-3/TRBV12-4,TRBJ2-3,ASHLGEGGFSTDTQY
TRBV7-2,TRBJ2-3,ASSFSGGDTQY
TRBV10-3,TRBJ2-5,AISEQGAGGRETQY
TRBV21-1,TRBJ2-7,ASSPGQLTYEQY
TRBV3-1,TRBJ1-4,ASSWGTTNEKLF
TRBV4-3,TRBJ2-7,ASSHTSPSYEQY
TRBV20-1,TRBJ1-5,SAIGASNQPQH
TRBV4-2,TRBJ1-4,ASSLTRRGVREKLF
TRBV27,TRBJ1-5,ASRLMASNQPQH
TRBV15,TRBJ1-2,ATSRDGGGYNYGYT
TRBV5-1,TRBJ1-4,ASSLGTGRGEKLF
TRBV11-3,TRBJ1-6,ASSRRGENSPLH
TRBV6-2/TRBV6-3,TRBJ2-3,ASSPLTPTDTQY
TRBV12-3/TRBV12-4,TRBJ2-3,ASSLGQGGTDTHY
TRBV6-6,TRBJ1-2,ASSYGTGEGYT
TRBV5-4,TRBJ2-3,ASSLGQGIPDTQY
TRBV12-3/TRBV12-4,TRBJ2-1,ASSLWGSGKSYNEQF
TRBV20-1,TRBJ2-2,SARGSGGANTGELF
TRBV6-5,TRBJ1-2,ASRLQGEGYT
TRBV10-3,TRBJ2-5,AISANEGETQY
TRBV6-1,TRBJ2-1,ASSVERVYNEQF
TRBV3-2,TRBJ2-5,ASSQDSERGGQETQY
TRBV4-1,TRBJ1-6,ASSQHSGRTNSPLH
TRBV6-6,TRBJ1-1,ASSYFRPRGGDTEAF
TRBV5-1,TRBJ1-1,ASSWRGVDRAPTEAF
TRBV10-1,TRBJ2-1,ASSVSGMSYNEQF
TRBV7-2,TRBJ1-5,ASSFRQGNQPQH
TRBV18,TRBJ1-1,ASSERGPNTEAF
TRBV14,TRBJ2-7,ASSQWANYEQY
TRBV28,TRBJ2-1,ASSYVGGLYNEQF
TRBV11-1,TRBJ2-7,ASSPGTGMFDQY
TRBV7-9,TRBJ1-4,ASSFDREEEKLF
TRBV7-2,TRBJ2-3,ASSPPTSGTDTQY
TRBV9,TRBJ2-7,ASSVGGGTSEQY
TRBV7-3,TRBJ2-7,ASSLSAGPYEQY